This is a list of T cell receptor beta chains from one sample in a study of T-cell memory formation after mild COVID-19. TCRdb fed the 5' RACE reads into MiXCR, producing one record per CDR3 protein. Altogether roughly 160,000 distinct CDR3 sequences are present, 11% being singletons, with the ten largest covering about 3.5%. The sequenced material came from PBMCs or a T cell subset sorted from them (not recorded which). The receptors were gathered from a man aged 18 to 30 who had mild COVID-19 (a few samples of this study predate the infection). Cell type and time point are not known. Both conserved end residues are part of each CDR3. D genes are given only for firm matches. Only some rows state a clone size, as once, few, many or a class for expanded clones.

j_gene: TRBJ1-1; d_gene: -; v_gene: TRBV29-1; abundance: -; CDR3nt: TGCAGCGTTCGCAAGAACACTGAAGCTTTCTTT; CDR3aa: CSVRKNTEAFF
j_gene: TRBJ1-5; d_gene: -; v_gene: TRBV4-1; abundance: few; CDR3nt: TGCGCCAGCAGCCAAGAAGGGCAGCCTTACGGTCAGCCCCAGCATTTT; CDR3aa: CASSQEGQPYGQPQHF
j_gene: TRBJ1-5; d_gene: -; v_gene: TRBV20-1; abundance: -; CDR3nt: TGCAGTGCTAGAGATCATACAGGGAGGGCAGCCGGTTCGCATTTT; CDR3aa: CSARDHTGRAAGSHF
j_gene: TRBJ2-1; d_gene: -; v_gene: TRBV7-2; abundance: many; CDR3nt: TGTGCCAGCAGCTTAGCGCAGACTGAGCAGTTCTTC; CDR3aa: CASSLAQTEQFF
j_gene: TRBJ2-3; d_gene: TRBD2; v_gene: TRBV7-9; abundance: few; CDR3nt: TGTGCCAGCAGCTCTACCGGGACTAGATTATCAGATACGCAGTATTTT; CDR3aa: CASSSTGTRLSDTQYF
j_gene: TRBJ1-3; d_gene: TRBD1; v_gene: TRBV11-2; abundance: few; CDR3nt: TGTGCCAGCAGCACGGGACAGAGCTCTGGAAACACCATATATTTT; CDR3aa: CASSTGQSSGNTIYF
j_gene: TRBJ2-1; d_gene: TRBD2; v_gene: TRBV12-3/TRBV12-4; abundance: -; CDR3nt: TGTGCCAGCAGTTTAAGACTAGCGGAGACCTACAATGAGCAGTTCTTC; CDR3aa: CASSLRLAETYNEQFF
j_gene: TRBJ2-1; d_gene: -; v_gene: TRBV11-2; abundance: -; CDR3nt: TGTGCCAGCAGCTCAAACAGGTTGGGCAATGAGCAGTTCTTC; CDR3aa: CASSSNRLGNEQFF
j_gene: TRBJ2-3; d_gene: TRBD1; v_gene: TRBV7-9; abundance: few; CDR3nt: TGTGCCAGCAGCTTCACCGGGACAGTTGCAGATACGCAGTATTTT; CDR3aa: CASSFTGTVADTQYF
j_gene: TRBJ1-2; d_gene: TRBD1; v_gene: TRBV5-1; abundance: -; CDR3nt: TGCGCCAGCAGCTTACAGGGGGCGAACTATGGCTACACCTTC; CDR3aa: CASSLQGANYGYTF
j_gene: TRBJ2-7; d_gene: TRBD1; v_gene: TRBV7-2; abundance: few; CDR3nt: TGTGCCAGCAGCTTAGACAGGGGGCGCGAGCAGTACTTC; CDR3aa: CASSLDRGREQYF
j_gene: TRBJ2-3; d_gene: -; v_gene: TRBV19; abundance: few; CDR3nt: TGTGCCAGTAGTACCAGCCTCACAGATACGCAGTATTTT; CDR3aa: CASSTSLTDTQYF
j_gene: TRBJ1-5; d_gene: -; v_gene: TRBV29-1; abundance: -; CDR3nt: TGCAGCGTTACGACAAGGGTAGGGCAGCCCCAGCATTTT; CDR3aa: CSVTTRVGQPQHF
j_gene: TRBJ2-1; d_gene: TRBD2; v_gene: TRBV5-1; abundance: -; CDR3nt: TGCGCCAGCAGCGGACGGACTAGCGGGGAGACAGAGCAGTTCTTC; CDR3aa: CASSGRTSGETEQFF
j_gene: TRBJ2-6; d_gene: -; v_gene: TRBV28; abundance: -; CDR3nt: TGTGCCAGCAACTCGTGGGGGGCCAACGTCCTGACTTTC; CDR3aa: CASNSWGANVLTF
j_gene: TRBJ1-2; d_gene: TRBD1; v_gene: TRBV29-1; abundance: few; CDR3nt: TGCAGCGTTCATACAGGGGGCTATGGCTACACCTTC; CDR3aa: CSVHTGGYGYTF
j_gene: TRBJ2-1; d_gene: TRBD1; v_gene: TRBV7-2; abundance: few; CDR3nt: TGTGCCAGCAGCCTGACAGGGGCCATAGTATCCCGTAATGAGCAGTTCTTC; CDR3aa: CASSLTGAIVSRNEQFF
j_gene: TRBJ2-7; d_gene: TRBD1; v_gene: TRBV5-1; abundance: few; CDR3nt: TGCGCCAGCAGCTCCCGACAGGGTGCTAATCAGCAGTACTTC; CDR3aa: CASSSRQGANQQYF
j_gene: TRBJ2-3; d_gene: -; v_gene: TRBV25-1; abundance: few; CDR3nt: TGTGCCAGCAGTGATCTTGGGGGGAACACAGATACGCAGTATTTT; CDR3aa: CASSDLGGNTDTQYF
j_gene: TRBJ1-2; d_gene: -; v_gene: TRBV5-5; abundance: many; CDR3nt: TGTGCCAGCAGCTCCGGGACACGTTATGGCTACACCTTC; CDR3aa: CASSSGTRYGYTF
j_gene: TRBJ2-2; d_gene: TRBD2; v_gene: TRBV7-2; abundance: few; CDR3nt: TGTGCCAGCAGCTCCCCTGCAGCGGGGGGGTACACCGGGGAGCTGTTTTTT; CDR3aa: CASSSPAAGGYTGELFF
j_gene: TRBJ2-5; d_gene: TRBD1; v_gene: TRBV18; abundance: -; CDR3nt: TGTGCCAGCTCACCAAGACAGGGGCCGGGAGAGACCCAGTACTTC; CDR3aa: CASSPRQGPGETQYF